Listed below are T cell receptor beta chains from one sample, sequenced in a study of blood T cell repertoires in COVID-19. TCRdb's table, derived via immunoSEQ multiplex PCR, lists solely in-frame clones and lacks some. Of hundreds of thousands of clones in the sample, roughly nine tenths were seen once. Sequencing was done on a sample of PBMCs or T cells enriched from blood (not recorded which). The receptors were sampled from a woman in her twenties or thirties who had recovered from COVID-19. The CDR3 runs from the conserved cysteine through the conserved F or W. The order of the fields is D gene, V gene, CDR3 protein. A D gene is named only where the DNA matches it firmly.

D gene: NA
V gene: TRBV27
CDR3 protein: CASSSDFYNEQFF

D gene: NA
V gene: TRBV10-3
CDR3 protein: CAISGGQGGYF

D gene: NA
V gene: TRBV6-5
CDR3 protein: CASSEGETSNQPQHF

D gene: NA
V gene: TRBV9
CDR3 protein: CASSVDSYRITPSNTGELFF

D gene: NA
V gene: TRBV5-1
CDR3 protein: CASSLGRGRSDEQFF

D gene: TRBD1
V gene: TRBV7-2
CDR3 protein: CASSLNWWGQGLYEQYF

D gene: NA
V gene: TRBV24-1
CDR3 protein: CATSDSKQAAAFF

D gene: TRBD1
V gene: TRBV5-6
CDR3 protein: CASSLDRGLSYTF

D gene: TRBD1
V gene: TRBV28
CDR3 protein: CASTTGGNNSPLHF

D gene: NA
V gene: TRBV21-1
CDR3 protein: CASSPTSTGELFF

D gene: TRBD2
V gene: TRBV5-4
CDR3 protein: CASSPRLGLGYEQYF

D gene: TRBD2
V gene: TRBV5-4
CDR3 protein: CASSLELAGTSTDTQYF

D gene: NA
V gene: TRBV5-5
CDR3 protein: CASSLAAGTEAFF

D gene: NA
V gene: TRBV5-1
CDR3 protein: CASSLGTVSSGNTIYF

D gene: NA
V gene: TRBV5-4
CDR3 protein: CASSLVGVQGYTF